Sequencing of this T cell receptor beta chain was carried out in a study of blood T cells in healthy people across ages. This clonotype was seen a handful of times. The use of a sample-barcoded 5' primer and a J-beta primer mix characterized a second PCR of roughly 7 to 12 cycles. One entry per CDR3 protein results from TCRdb running MiXCR on the 5' RACE reads. The sample holds 1.5 million to 2 million distinct CDR3 sequences; 49% are singletons and the top ten take over 2%. The CDR3 extends over 13 amino acids. Deletions cut 8 bases from V and 6 bases from J, with 13 bases between. Looked up from germline, CDR1 is MRHNA and CDR2 is SNTAGT.

The receptor comes from a middle-aged woman in good health. The chain links TRBV6-4 to TRBJ2-2, with D perhaps matching TRBD2 (6 bases). Sequencing was carried out using blood. CDR3 sequence: CASRPGEAGELFF. The CDR3 coding sequence is TGTGCCAGCCGCCCGGGGGAGGCCGGGGAGCTGTTTTTT.